The clone carrying this T cell receptor (beta chain) showed up just a few times. Its antigen remains unidentified. In making TCR cDNA, 5'RACE template switching added a universal primer site and UMIs to it. TCRdb independently ran MiXCR on the 5' RACE reads; one entry per CDR3 protein. The sample carries approximately 580,000 distinct CDR3 sequences, around a sixth recorded once. The ends lost 6 bases at V and 7 bases at J; junction bases unmatched: 14. The CDR3 loop spans 15 amino acids. The sample belongs to a study of T cells after yellow fever vaccination. Study results and limitations: In post-booster samples, most primary-vaccination clones reappeared (approximately 95% CD4, approximately 91% CD8).

Here the sequenced sample was PBMCs, taken around 5 days after the first yellow fever vaccination. The TCR originated in a man younger than 35 who received the YFV17D yellow fever vaccine. The chain joins TRBV12-3 or TRBV12-4 to TRBJ1-2, with 7 bases fitting TRBD1. The CDR3 loop is CASSLQTRGLGGYTF. CDR3 DNA sequence: TGTGCCAGCAGCCTCCAAACGAGGGGGCTAGGTGGCTACACCTTC.